The rows below give T cell receptor beta chains drawn from one sample of a study of blood T cell repertoires in COVID-19. Only in-frame clones appear in the TCRdb table, and some are missing; sequencing was by immunoSEQ multiplex PCR. This table has 85,000 to 120,000 clones, about 85% appearing once. The specimen sequenced was peripheral blood. All receptors derive from a woman aged 50 to 60 with COVID-19, enrolled during active disease. Each CDR3 is given with its conserved first and last residue. Each record gives: D gene, clone size, V gene, J gene, CDR3 DNA, CDR3 protein. D genes are given only for firm matches. Only some rows state a clone size, as once, few, many or a class for expanded clones.

NA,once,TRBV7-2,TRBJ2-5,TGTGCCAGCAGCTTAGCGCAGGGGCCCCAGTACTTC,CASSLAQGPQYF
NA,NA,TRBV6-5,TRBJ2-7,TGTGCCAGCACTAAGCTAGACTACGAGCAGTACTTC,CASTKLDYEQYF
TRBD1,NA,TRBV6-2/TRBV6-3,TRBJ2-6,TGTGCCAGCAGCCAGGACAGGGATCACTCTGGGGCCAACGTCCTGACTTTC,CASSQDRDHSGANVLTF
NA,NA,TRBV6-2/TRBV6-3,TRBJ2-3,TGTGCCAGCAGTTACGGGGACAACTCTCCTAGCACAGATACGCAGTATTTT,CASSYGDNSPSTDTQYF
TRBD1,few,TRBV3-1/TRBV3-2,TRBJ1-6,TGTGCCAGCAGCCAAGCGGGACAGGTGAGCTCCTATAATTCACCCCTCCACTTT,CASSQAGQVSSYNSPLHF
TRBD2,once,TRBV14,TRBJ2-3,TGTGCCAGCAGGGCTAGCGGGGCCCGCACAGATACGCAGTATTTT,CASRASGARTDTQYF
TRBD1,NA,TRBV19,TRBJ1-4,TGTGCCAGTAGGGGGACCGGGACAGGGGGCGAAAAACTGTTTTTT,CASRGTGTGGEKLFF
NA,NA,TRBV6-1,TRBJ2-3,TGTGCCAGCAGTGAACTACTAGGTTCAACAGATACGCAGTATTTT,CASSELLGSTDTQYF
NA,NA,TRBV24-1,TRBJ1-5,TGTGCCACCAGTGATCAGGGGCCCACCCAGCATTTT,CATSDQGPTQHF
NA,NA,TRBV29-1,TRBJ1-3,TGCGGCTGCAGGGTACCCTCTGGAAACACCATATATTTT,CGCRVPSGNTIYF
TRBD1,NA,TRBV2,TRBJ1-5,TGTGCCAGCAGTGAATCGGGGACAGTCATCAGGCCCCAGCATTTT,CASSESGTVIRPQHF